This is a list of T cell receptor beta chains from one sample in a study of cytomegalovirus exposure and HLA in healthy donors. TCRdb's copy holds only in-frame clones and misses some; the assay was immunoSEQ multiplex PCR. The table lists about 120,000 clones, roughly 78% of them singletons. What was sequenced was PBMCs. All receptors come from a woman under 40 in good health and CMV-seropositive. The CDR3 runs from the conserved cysteine through the conserved F or W. The D gene is left open where the match is weak. Not every row has a clone size; where given, it reads once, few, many or a size class.

V gene	D gene	J gene	clone size	CDR3 DNA	CDR3 protein
TRBV6-1	TRBD1	TRBJ1-6	-	TGTGCCAGCAGGACAGGGAAGGAGTCACCCCTCCACTTT	CASRTGKESPLHF
TRBV6-6	-	TRBJ2-7	-	TGTGCCAGCAGTCGGGCAGGGGATGCCAGCTCCTACGAGCAGTACTTC	CASSRAGDASSYEQYF
TRBV18	-	TRBJ2-2	-	TGTGCCAGCTCACCACTGAGGGTTACGAACACCGGGGAGCTGTTTTTT	CASSPLRVTNTGELFF
TRBV6-1	-	TRBJ2-1	-	TGTGCCAGCAGGGCACGCGGGGAGGATCATGAGCAGTTCTTC	CASRARGEDHEQFF
TRBV27	-	TRBJ1-2	few	TGTGCCAGCAGTTCCCTGGGAGGTGGCTACTATGGCTACACCTTC	CASSSLGGGYYGYTF
TRBV7-2	-	TRBJ2-1	-	TGTGCCAGCAGCCTACGCAGGGACCTACAGGGTGAGCAGTTCTTC	CASSLRRDLQGEQFF
TRBV7-9	-	TRBJ1-4	-	TGTTCCAGCAGCCCCCCCGTCAGGGTCGGTGAAAAACTGTTTTTT	CSSSPPVRVGEKLFF
TRBV5-4	-	TRBJ2-7	-	TGTGCCAGCAGCTTGGGTCCAGTTCCCTACGAGCAGTACTTC	CASSLGPVPYEQYF
TRBV25-1	-	TRBJ2-3	-	TGTGCCAGCACGCGGTACGGGATAGATACGCAGTATTTT	CASTRYGIDTQYF
TRBV28	TRBD1	TRBJ2-7	once	TGTGCCAGCAGCCTAGACAGGGGTGAGCAGTACTTC	CASSLDRGEQYF
TRBV5-4	TRBD1	TRBJ1-3	-	TGTGCCAGCAGCTTCGGGACAGCGATCTCTGGAAACACCATATATTTT	CASSFGTAISGNTIYF
TRBV4-1	-	TRBJ2-2	-	TGCGCCAGCAGCCCCGGACTGAGAACCGCCGGGGAGCTGTTTTTT	CASSPGLRTAGELFF
TRBV5-1	TRBD1	TRBJ2-6	-	TGCGCCAGCAGCTTGGGACAGGGACACTCTGGGGCCAACGTCCTGACTTTC	CASSLGQGHSGANVLTF
TRBV7-9	TRBD1	TRBJ2-5	-	TGTGCCAGCAGCTTAGGCGACAGGGATGGGGAGACCCAGTACTTC	CASSLGDRDGETQYF
TRBV6-1	-	TRBJ2-2	-	TGTGCCAGCAGTGCACAGTTTGACACCGGGGAGCTGTTTTTT	CASSAQFDTGELFF
TRBV6-6	-	TRBJ1-6	few	TGTGCCAGCAGCCTGGGGGGTTATAGTAATTCACCCCTCCACTTT	CASSLGGYSNSPLHF
TRBV7-2	TRBD2	TRBJ2-5	-	TGTGCCAGCAGCTCCTTTAGCGGGGGGGAGTCAGAGACCCAGTACTTC	CASSSFSGGESETQYF
TRBV27	TRBD2	TRBJ2-1	-	TGTGCCAGCAGTTTAGTGACTAGCGGAGGGTCCTACAATGAGCAGTTCTTC	CASSLVTSGGSYNEQFF
TRBV9	-	TRBJ2-3	-	TGTGCCAGCAGCACGTATAGCGGAGACACAGATACGCAGTATTTT	CASSTYSGDTDTQYF
TRBV2	-	TRBJ2-1	-	TGTGCCAGCACCGACAGGTCCTCCTACAATGAGCAGTTCTTC	CASTDRSSYNEQFF
TRBV28	TRBD1	TRBJ1-2	few	TGTGCCAGCAGTACGACAGGGTTTAACTATGGCTACACCTTC	CASSTTGFNYGYTF
TRBV6-5	-	TRBJ2-3	-	TGTGCCAGCAGTTACCTCTCTGGGCGCACAGATACGCAGTATTTT	CASSYLSGRTDTQYF
TRBV5-1	-	TRBJ1-2	once	TGCGCCAGCAGCTTGGGTCAGGCTGGCTACACCTTC	CASSLGQAGYTF
TRBV19	-	TRBJ2-5	-	TGTGCCAGTAGTATATCCAGGGGACTAAGAGAGACCCAGTACTTC	CASSISRGLRETQYF
TRBV2	-	TRBJ2-7	-	TGTGCCAGCAGTGAAGAGTGGACAGACTCCTACGAGCAGTACTTC	CASSEEWTDSYEQYF
TRBV5-5	TRBD2	TRBJ2-2	-	TGTGCCAGCAGCCCGGGGGGGATCGGGGAGCTGTTTTTT	CASSPGGIGELFF
TRBV7-8	TRBD1	TRBJ1-5	-	TGTGCCAGCAGCTTGGGACAGCTCAATCAGCCCCAGCATTTT	CASSLGQLNQPQHF
TRBV5-6	-	TRBJ2-1	-	TGTGCCAGCAGCTTGGTCCTGGCAGAGCAGTTCTTC	CASSLVLAEQFF
TRBV5-4	TRBD1	TRBJ1-2	-	TGTGCCAGCAGCAGGGACAGGGAGGTAGGAGGCTACACCTTC	CASSRDREVGGYTF
TRBV11-2	-	TRBJ1-6	once	TGTGCCAGCAGCTTAGGGGTGGGCAATTCACCCCTCCACTTT	CASSLGVGNSPLHF
TRBV5-1	TRBD1	TRBJ1-1	-	TGCGCCAGCAGCTTGTCCGGGACAGGGGGCCTCACTGAAGCTTTCTTT	CASSLSGTGGLTEAFF
TRBV4-2	-	TRBJ1-6	-	TGTGCCAGCAGCCAAGCCCAGGGACGGAGGGATTCACCCCTCCACTTT	CASSQAQGRRDSPLHF
TRBV4-3	TRBD2	TRBJ2-1	-	TGCGCCAGCAGCCAGGCCTTAACGGGGGGATACCACAATGAGCAGTTCTTC	CASSQALTGGYHNEQFF
TRBV6-5	-	TRBJ1-1	-	TGTGCCAGCAGTTACTCATTTCGAGTTATGGCTGAAGCTTTCTTT	CASSYSFRVMAEAFF
TRBV7-9	TRBD1	TRBJ2-1	-	TGTGCCAGCAGCACCCTTGGGACAGGCGGAGGTTTTGAGCAGTTCTTC	CASSTLGTGGGFEQFF
TRBV2	-	TRBJ2-1	once	TGTGCCAGCAGTGAGACAGGCTACAATGAGCAGTTCTTC	CASSETGYNEQFF
TRBV4-2	TRBD1	TRBJ1-5	-	TGTGCCAGCAGCCCCGAAAGCGTCGACAGGGCAAATCAGCCCCAGCATTTT	CASSPESVDRANQPQHF
TRBV5-5	-	TRBJ2-3	-	TGTGCCAGCAGCTTCTTAGATACGCAGTATTTT	CASSFLDTQYF
TRBV15	-	TRBJ1-1	few	TGTGCCACCAGCAGGGCTACCATTTTGGGGGGGAACACTGAAGCTTTCTTT	CATSRATILGGNTEAFF
TRBV28	TRBD2	TRBJ2-1	few	TGTGCCAGCAGTTTCTTGTTAGCGGGACGGAATGAGCAGTTCTTC	CASSFLLAGRNEQFF
TRBV5-4	TRBD2	TRBJ2-5	-	TGTGCCAGCAGCTTGCAAACGGCTAGCGGGGGCGAGACCCAGTACTTC	CASSLQTASGGETQYF
TRBV5-1	-	TRBJ2-3	-	TGCGCCAGCAGCTCCCCTCGCGGGGACCTTCTTAGCACAGATACGCAGTATTTT	CASSSPRGDLLSTDTQYF